The next 3 T cell receptor beta chains were all read from a single sample in a study of T cell responses to AZD1222 COVID-19 vaccine. Method: immunoSEQ multiplex PCR; TCRdb's copy keeps in-frame clones and lacks some. The top ten clones hold over 1.5% of a sample with around 220,000 clones, about 95% of them seen once. The sequencing here drew on peripheral blood, taken 28 days after the second dose of the MenACWY control vaccine. The receptors come from an adult who received the MenACWY meningococcal vaccine as a control.

V gene TRBV15 combines with J gene TRBJ2-7; 7 nucleotides align to TRBD1. The CDR3 loop spans 14 amino acids. J gave up 2 bases and V 3 bases, and 4 bases lay outside the gene matches. CDR1 is LNHNV, CDR2 YYDKDF, per germline (reference sequence). The CDR3 sequence: CATSSGQEPYEQYF. The CDR3 DNA reads TGTGCCACCAGCAGCGGACAGGAGCCCTACGAGCAGTACTTC.

V is TRBV6-4 and J is TRBJ2-3, with 8 bases matching TRBD1. The CDR3 sequence is 16 residues long. Germline lookup yields CDR1 MRHNA and CDR2 SNTAGT. V dropped 3 bases and J dropped 4; count of bases not matched to a gene: 9. CDR3 nucleotides: TGTGCCAGCAGTGAGGACAGGGTTGGCCCGCCAGATACGCAGTATTTT. It encodes CASSEDRVGPPDTQYF.

This sequence joins TRBV7-9 and TRBJ1-5; 8 bases fit TRBD1. Germline loops: CDR1 SEHNR, CDR2 FQNEAQ (reference sequence). CDR3 length: 14 residues. V dropped 3 bases and J dropped 8; count of bases not matched to a gene: 6. The CDR3 region has the DNA TGTGCCAGCAGCTTGACAGGGGTAGGGGAGCCCCAGCATTTT. Its protein is CASSLTGVGEPQHF. Full variable domain (rest looked up from reference TRBV7-9 and TRBJ1-5): DTGVSQNPRHKITKRGQNVTFRCDPISEHNRLYWYRQTLGQGPEFLTYFQNEAQLEKSRLLSDRFSAERPKGSFSTLEIQRTEQGDSAMYLCASSLTGVGEPQHFGDGTRLSIL.